Listed below are T cell receptor beta chains from one sample, sequenced in a study of shared clonotypes between healthy human individuals. The table came from immunoSEQ multiplex PCR; TCRdb's copy has only in-frame clones and leaves some out. The repertoire has 400,000 to 600,000 clones, around 79% of them found once; the top ten carry roughly an eighth. The sample was PBMCs. Receptors originate from a woman between 40 and 50 years old in good health. Some clones in this sample may be carry-over from other donors' samples. Each CDR3 is given with its conserved first and last residue. D genes are given only for firm matches. The size field is filled for only some rows; it gives once, few, many or a size class.

v_call: TRBV7-2; clone_size: -; d_call: -; j_call: TRBJ2-5; cdr3_nt: TGTGCCAGCAGCCCGAGAGGGGGGGGGACTGAGACCCAGTACTTC; cdr3_aa: CASSPRGGGTETQYF
v_call: TRBV27; clone_size: -; d_call: TRBD2; j_call: TRBJ2-7; cdr3_nt: TGTGCCAGCAGTTTTAAGATCTCGACTAGCGGTACCTACGAGCAGTACTTC; cdr3_aa: CASSFKISTSGTYEQYF
v_call: TRBV5-1; clone_size: few; d_call: -; j_call: TRBJ1-1; cdr3_nt: TGCGCCAGCAGCCTGGAGGGGCCATCGTCCACTGAAGCTTTCTTT; cdr3_aa: CASSLEGPSSTEAFF
v_call: TRBV7-8; clone_size: -; d_call: TRBD1; j_call: TRBJ1-1; cdr3_nt: TGTGCCAGCAGCCCCCAGGGGGCGCGGAACACTGAAGCTTTCTTT; cdr3_aa: CASSPQGARNTEAFF
v_call: TRBV28; clone_size: -; d_call: TRBD2; j_call: TRBJ2-7; cdr3_nt: TGTGCCAGCAGTTTGACTAGCGGGGTCTACGAGCAGTACTTC; cdr3_aa: CASSLTSGVYEQYF
v_call: TRBV7-3; clone_size: -; d_call: -; j_call: TRBJ2-1; cdr3_nt: TGTGCCAGCAGCTCGGGACTCTACAATGAGCAGTTCTTC; cdr3_aa: CASSSGLYNEQFF
v_call: TRBV7-2; clone_size: -; d_call: TRBD1; j_call: TRBJ2-7; cdr3_nt: TGTGCCAGCAACGACCTGGACAGGGCGGGGGAGCAGTACTTC; cdr3_aa: CASNDLDRAGEQYF
v_call: TRBV11-2; clone_size: -; d_call: TRBD1; j_call: TRBJ1-2; cdr3_nt: TGTGCCAGCAGCTTGGCAACAGGGGGCGTTAACTATGGCTACACCTTC; cdr3_aa: CASSLATGGVNYGYTF
v_call: TRBV4-1; clone_size: -; d_call: -; j_call: TRBJ2-5; cdr3_nt: TGCGCCAGCAGCCAAGGCCCGAGCTTAGCGGTTGGGGAGACCCAGTACTTC; cdr3_aa: CASSQGPSLAVGETQYF
v_call: TRBV6-1; clone_size: -; d_call: -; j_call: TRBJ1-2; cdr3_nt: TGTGCCATCAGTGAGTCTAGGGAGTCTAACTATGGCTACACCTTC; cdr3_aa: CAISESRESNYGYTF
v_call: TRBV5-1; clone_size: -; d_call: -; j_call: TRBJ1-3; cdr3_nt: TGCGCCAGCAGCTTGACGACATCTGGAAACACCATATATTTT; cdr3_aa: CASSLTTSGNTIYF
v_call: TRBV29-1; clone_size: -; d_call: -; j_call: TRBJ2-7; cdr3_nt: TGCAGCGTTGATAAAGGAGGGACCTACGAGCAGTACTTC; cdr3_aa: CSVDKGGTYEQYF
v_call: TRBV15; clone_size: few; d_call: -; j_call: TRBJ1-4; cdr3_nt: TGTGCCACCAGCAGCTACTCCGGCCCCGGTGAAAAACTGTTTTTT; cdr3_aa: CATSSYSGPGEKLFF
v_call: TRBV28; clone_size: -; d_call: TRBD1; j_call: TRBJ1-2; cdr3_nt: TGTGCCAGCACCAGACAGGGCTGGGGCGGCTACACCTTC; cdr3_aa: CASTRQGWGGYTF
v_call: TRBV18; clone_size: -; d_call: -; j_call: TRBJ2-3; cdr3_nt: TGTGCCAGCTCACCTCTTGGAGACACAGATACGCAGTATTTT; cdr3_aa: CASSPLGDTDTQYF
v_call: TRBV29-1; clone_size: -; d_call: -; j_call: TRBJ1-1; cdr3_nt: TGCAGCGCGAGGGTGGAGGGGATGGCTTTCTTT; cdr3_aa: CSARVEGMAFF
v_call: TRBV6-6; clone_size: -; d_call: TRBD1; j_call: TRBJ2-5; cdr3_nt: TGTGCCAGCAGTTACGAATACGGGACAGGCAGGGAGACCCAGTACTTC; cdr3_aa: CASSYEYGTGRETQYF
v_call: TRBV4-2; clone_size: few; d_call: TRBD2; j_call: TRBJ2-1; cdr3_nt: TGTGCCAGCAGCCAAGACGCAGTAGCGGGGATCAATGAGCAGTTCTTC; cdr3_aa: CASSQDAVAGINEQFF
v_call: TRBV5-6; clone_size: -; d_call: -; j_call: TRBJ2-5; cdr3_nt: TGTGCCAGCAGCTTGGGGCTAGCGAACCAAGAGACCCAGTACTTC; cdr3_aa: CASSLGLANQETQYF
v_call: TRBV1; clone_size: -; d_call: -; j_call: TRBJ2-7; cdr3_nt: TGCACCAGCAGCCAAGAGCGGCGAGACTCCTACGAGCAGTACTTC; cdr3_aa: CTSSQERRDSYEQYF
v_call: TRBV18; clone_size: -; d_call: TRBD2; j_call: TRBJ2-7; cdr3_nt: TGTGCCAGCTCACCACGGGGACTAGCGGGAGGGAGGGGCTACGAGCAGTACTTC; cdr3_aa: CASSPRGLAGGRGYEQYF
v_call: TRBV9; clone_size: -; d_call: TRBD1; j_call: TRBJ2-2; cdr3_nt: TGTGCCAGCAGCCCTCTAAGGGGTTTAGGGGGCTCGTCGACCGGGGAGCTGTTTTTT; cdr3_aa: CASSPLRGLGGSSTGELFF
v_call: TRBV4-1; clone_size: few; d_call: -; j_call: TRBJ1-5; cdr3_nt: TGCGCCAGCAGCCAAGGACAGAATCAGCCCCAGCATTTT; cdr3_aa: CASSQGQNQPQHF
v_call: TRBV19; clone_size: once; d_call: -; j_call: TRBJ2-5; cdr3_nt: TGTGCCAGTAGTCAAAACAGGGGAGGACCCCAAGAGACCCAGTACTTC; cdr3_aa: CASSQNRGGPQETQYF
v_call: TRBV6-1; clone_size: -; d_call: TRBD2; j_call: TRBJ2-2; cdr3_nt: TGTGCCAGCAGTGAAGGGCGCGGGAGCGGAAACACCGGGGAGCTGTTTTTT; cdr3_aa: CASSEGRGSGNTGELFF
v_call: TRBV2; clone_size: -; d_call: -; j_call: TRBJ2-5; cdr3_nt: TGTGCCAGCGGCCTCGACGAGACCCAGTACTTC; cdr3_aa: CASGLDETQYF
v_call: TRBV2; clone_size: few; d_call: -; j_call: TRBJ2-7; cdr3_nt: TGTGCCAGCAGTGGTCACTCCTACGAGCAGTACTTC; cdr3_aa: CASSGHSYEQYF
v_call: TRBV28; clone_size: once; d_call: TRBD1; j_call: TRBJ1-5; cdr3_nt: TGTGCCAGCAGCCCCGAGGGACAGTACTATCAGCCCCAGCATTTT; cdr3_aa: CASSPEGQYYQPQHF
v_call: TRBV6-5; clone_size: few; d_call: -; j_call: TRBJ2-7; cdr3_nt: TGTGCCAGCAGAGGACGGAACATTTACGAGCAGTACTTC; cdr3_aa: CASRGRNIYEQYF
v_call: TRBV6-6; clone_size: once; d_call: -; j_call: TRBJ1-3; cdr3_nt: TGTGCCAGCAGGGAGGGAGGGAACACCATATATTTT; cdr3_aa: CASREGGNTIYF
v_call: TRBV28; clone_size: -; d_call: -; j_call: TRBJ1-5; cdr3_nt: TGTGCCAGCAGTTTATCGTGGATCCAGCATTTT; cdr3_aa: CASSLSWIQHF
v_call: TRBV5-8; clone_size: -; d_call: TRBD1; j_call: TRBJ1-5; cdr3_nt: TGTGCCAGCAGCGGTCGACAGGGCCGGAGCAATCAGCCCCAGCATTTT; cdr3_aa: CASSGRQGRSNQPQHF
v_call: TRBV6-1; clone_size: -; d_call: -; j_call: TRBJ1-1; cdr3_nt: TGTGCCAGCAGTGGCCTACGGGGCACTGAAGCTTTCTTT; cdr3_aa: CASSGLRGTEAFF
v_call: TRBV5-6; clone_size: -; d_call: -; j_call: TRBJ2-1; cdr3_nt: TGTGCCAGCAGCTTGGGCTCGAGCTCCTACAATGAGCAGTTCTTC; cdr3_aa: CASSLGSSSYNEQFF
v_call: TRBV11-3; clone_size: -; d_call: TRBD2; j_call: TRBJ2-3; cdr3_nt: TGTGCCAGCAGCTTAGATCAGGCGGGAGCAGATACGCAGTATTTT; cdr3_aa: CASSLDQAGADTQYF
v_call: TRBV5-1; clone_size: few; d_call: -; j_call: TRBJ2-5; cdr3_nt: TGCGCCAGCAGCCCCCCCGGGGAGACCCAGTACTTC; cdr3_aa: CASSPPGETQYF
v_call: TRBV5-6; clone_size: -; d_call: -; j_call: TRBJ1-2; cdr3_nt: TGTGCCAGCAGCTTGGAAGTAGGCTTGGCTACTGGCTACACCTTC; cdr3_aa: CASSLEVGLATGYTF
v_call: TRBV2; clone_size: -; d_call: TRBD1; j_call: TRBJ1-2; cdr3_nt: TGTGCCAGCAGTGGACAGGGCCCTTATGGCTACACCTTC; cdr3_aa: CASSGQGPYGYTF
v_call: TRBV7-6; clone_size: -; d_call: -; j_call: TRBJ1-1; cdr3_nt: TGTGCCAGCAGCTTAACCGGTTTCAACACTGAAGCTTTCTTT; cdr3_aa: CASSLTGFNTEAFF
v_call: TRBV11-3; clone_size: -; d_call: -; j_call: TRBJ2-2; cdr3_nt: TGTGCCAGCAGCCTCTCCGGGCTAGCGCACACCGGGGAGCTGTTTTTT; cdr3_aa: CASSLSGLAHTGELFF
v_call: TRBV6-1; clone_size: -; d_call: TRBD1; j_call: TRBJ1-5; cdr3_nt: TGTGCCAGCAGTGACACAGGGGGCATCAATCAGCCCCAGCATTTT; cdr3_aa: CASSDTGGINQPQHF
v_call: TRBV28; clone_size: -; d_call: TRBD2; j_call: TRBJ2-7; cdr3_nt: TGTGCCAGCAGTCCCGGGACTAGCGGGGGAACGGTCGAGCAGTACTTC; cdr3_aa: CASSPGTSGGTVEQYF
v_call: TRBV15; clone_size: many; d_call: -; j_call: TRBJ2-4; cdr3_nt: TGTGCCACCAGCAGAGCAACAGGGGGGGAGGTAAACATTCAGTACTTC; cdr3_aa: CATSRATGGEVNIQYF
v_call: TRBV10-2; clone_size: -; d_call: TRBD2; j_call: TRBJ2-1; cdr3_nt: TGCGCCAGCAGTTCCGGGAGGGCCCCGGCTGAGCAGTTCTTC; cdr3_aa: CASSSGRAPAEQFF
v_call: TRBV5-1; clone_size: many; d_call: -; j_call: TRBJ2-5; cdr3_nt: TGCGCCAGCAGCTCTGCGGGGGCGAAGGAGACCCAGTACTTC; cdr3_aa: CASSSAGAKETQYF
v_call: TRBV5-1; clone_size: -; d_call: TRBD1; j_call: TRBJ1-4; cdr3_nt: TGCGCCAGCACGGGACAGGGTGGAACTAATGAAAAACTGTTTTTT; cdr3_aa: CASTGQGGTNEKLFF